These 4 T cell receptor beta chains were all obtained from the same sample, sequenced in a study of cytomegalovirus exposure and HLA in healthy donors. Both 60 Vbeta primers and 13 Jbeta primers went into the PCR. Method: immunoSEQ multiplex PCR; TCRdb's copy keeps in-frame clones and lacks some. The data contain about 70,000 clones, about two thirds of them singletons. The sample was PBMCs. All receptors derive from a middle-aged man in good health and CMV-seropositive.

The table lists this clone with a count of one. The gene calls are TRBV5-1 and TRBJ2-3; possibly TRBD2 for D (6 bases). This CDR3 contains 14 residues. CDR1 is SGHRS, CDR2 YFSETQ, per germline. The ends were cut back, 4 bases at V and 8 bases at J, with 17 bases in the middle. CDR3 in amino acids: CASSPGVEMGTQYF. CDR3 in DNA: TGCGCCAGCAGCCCGGGGGTGGAGATGGGTACGCAGTATTTT.

V gene TRBV18 combines with J gene TRBJ2-7, with TRBD1 matching 7 bases. Losses at the gene ends were 3 bases for V and 2 bases for J; bases not matched to a gene: 7. CDR1 is KGHSH and CDR2 is LQKENI in the germline V gene. CDR3 length: 15 residues. CDR3 amino acids: CASSPDRVGAYEQYF. The CDR3 region has the DNA TGTGCCAGCTCACCCGACAGGGTGGGGGCCTACGAGCAGTACTTC.

This clone came up a few times. This rearrangement joins TRBV6-1 to TRBJ1-2, with D tentatively TRBD1 (5 bases). CDR3 length equals 15 residues. The germline V gene has CDR1 MNHNS and CDR2 SASEGT. Trimming took off 5 bases at V and 3 bases at J, with 16 bases between the two ends. The CDR3 DNA is TGTGCCAGCAGTCTTTCACGTAGGGGTGACTATGGCTACACCTTC. Encoded protein: CASSLSRRGDYGYTF.

The chain links TRBV27 to TRBJ2-1; 15 bases are a match to TRBD2. Germline V gives CDR1 MNHEY, CDR2 SMNVEV (reference sequence). CDR3 length: 19 amino acids. Trimming cost V 2 bases and J 3 bases; bases outside gene matches: 8. The CDR3 region is CASSLLGLAGGFIYNEQFF. As DNA, the CDR3 is TGTGCCAGCAGTTTACTCGGACTAGCGGGAGGGTTTATCTACAATGAGCAGTTCTTC.